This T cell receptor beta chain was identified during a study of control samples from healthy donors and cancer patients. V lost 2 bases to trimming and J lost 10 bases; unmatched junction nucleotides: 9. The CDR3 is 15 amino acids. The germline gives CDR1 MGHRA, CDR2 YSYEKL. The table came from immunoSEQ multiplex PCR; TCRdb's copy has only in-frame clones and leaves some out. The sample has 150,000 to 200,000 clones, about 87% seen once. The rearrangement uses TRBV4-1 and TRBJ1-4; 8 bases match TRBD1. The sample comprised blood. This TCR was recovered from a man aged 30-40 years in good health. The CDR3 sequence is CASSQPGQDIGKLFF. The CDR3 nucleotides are TGCGCCAGCAGCCAACCGGGACAGGATATTGGAAAACTGTTTTTT.